This is a list of T cell receptor beta chains from one sample in a study of blood T cell repertoires in COVID-19. TCRdb's table, derived via immunoSEQ multiplex PCR, lists solely in-frame clones and lacks some. The table shows approximately 300,000 clones, with more than 85% occurring only once. Sequences were obtained from PBMCs or T cells enriched from blood (not recorded which). These receptor sequences come from a woman in her thirties who had been exposed to COVID-19. The CDR3 runs from the conserved cysteine through the conserved F or W. D genes are given only for firm matches. The size of a clone is reported for some rows only, either as once, few or many, or as a class for expanded clones.

V gene	D gene	J gene	clone size	CDR3 DNA	CDR3 protein
TRBV5-1	-	TRBJ1-4	-	TGCGCCAGCAGCTTGGCAGGGGTGGGTAATGAAAAACTGTTTTTT	CASSLAGVGNEKLFF
TRBV9	-	TRBJ1-6	-	TGTGCCAGCAGCGCAGGAGGATCGACCTATAATTCACCCCTCCACTTT	CASSAGGSTYNSPLHF
TRBV28	-	TRBJ1-2	-	TGTGCCAGCAGGAGATCGGCTAACTATGGCTACACCTTC	CASRRSANYGYTF
TRBV18	-	TRBJ1-1	-	TGTGCCAGCTCAATGACCAGGGTTCACGGCACTGAAGCTTTCTTT	CASSMTRVHGTEAFF
TRBV29-1	TRBD1	TRBJ1-1	-	TGCAGCGTAGCCCCGGGACAGGGTATGAACACTGAAGCTTTCTTT	CSVAPGQGMNTEAFF
TRBV6-5	-	TRBJ1-2	-	TGTGCCAGCAGTAGCAACTATGGCTACACCTTC	CASSSNYGYTF
TRBV4-2	-	TRBJ2-7	-	TGTGCCAGCAGCCAAGTTCCCCTCCAGGGGCCTGAGCAGTACTTC	CASSQVPLQGPEQYF
TRBV10-3	-	TRBJ1-2	-	TGTGCCATAAAACCGGGACAAGAGGATGGCTACACCTTC	CAIKPGQEDGYTF
TRBV6-5	-	TRBJ1-3	-	TGTGCCAGTGGGAGGGCGATCTCTGGAAACACCATATATTTT	CASGRAISGNTIYF
TRBV7-6	TRBD1	TRBJ1-5	-	TGTGCCAGCAGCCCTTGGGACAGGGTTGATCAGCCCCAGCATTTT	CASSPWDRVDQPQHF
TRBV5-1	-	TRBJ2-2	-	TGCGCCAGCAGCTTAGGCAGGGCTGCCTCCGGGGAGCTGTTTTTT	CASSLGRAASGELFF
TRBV9	-	TRBJ1-6	-	TGTGCCAGCAGCGTAGACCGGGGTAATTCACCCCTCCACTTT	CASSVDRGNSPLHF
TRBV5-1	-	TRBJ2-7	-	TGCGCCAGCAGCTTGGGGGCTAGCTCCTACTACGAGCAGTACTTC	CASSLGASSYYEQYF
TRBV19	TRBD1	TRBJ1-6	-	TGTGCCAGTAGTACGGGGACAGGGGCGAATTCACCCCTCCACTTT	CASSTGTGANSPLHF
TRBV6-6	-	TRBJ1-1	-	TGTGCCAGCAGTTACTCTCGTGTTATCGGGACTGAAGCTTTCTTT	CASSYSRVIGTEAFF
TRBV6-2/TRBV6-3	-	TRBJ2-7	-	TGTGCCAGCAGTCACAGGTTGTACGAGCAGTACTTC	CASSHRLYEQYF
TRBV7-3	TRBD1	TRBJ2-3	-	TGTGCCAGCAGCAGAGACAGGGAAGATACGCAGTATTTT	CASSRDREDTQYF
TRBV7-9	-	TRBJ1-1	-	TGTGCCAGCCGGCGGCAGATGAACACTGAAGCTTTCTTT	CASRRQMNTEAFF
TRBV11-1	-	TRBJ1-1	-	TGTGCCAGCAGCTTAGCCAGCGGAAATACTGAAGCTTTCTTT	CASSLASGNTEAFF
TRBV5-6	-	TRBJ1-1	-	TGTGCCAGCAGCCAAGGACAGATTGAAGCTTTCTTT	CASSQGQIEAFF
TRBV24-1	-	TRBJ1-1	-	TGTGCCACCAGTGATCCAGGGATGGCTGAAGCTTTCTTT	CATSDPGMAEAFF
TRBV5-1	-	TRBJ2-1	-	TGCGCCAGCAGCTCGGACAGAATGTTTACGGATGAGCAGTTCTTC	CASSSDRMFTDEQFF
TRBV4-1	-	TRBJ1-1	-	TGCGCCAGCAGCCAAGACAGGGGAACTGAAGCTTTCTTT	CASSQDRGTEAFF
TRBV28	-	TRBJ1-2	-	TGTGCCAGCAGTTCGGGAGGGGAGGGCTACACCTTC	CASSSGGEGYTF
TRBV6-2/TRBV6-3	TRBD1	TRBJ1-1	-	TGTGCCAGCAGTTGGGGGACAGGTTCCACTGAAGCTTTCTTT	CASSWGTGSTEAFF
TRBV5-1	TRBD1	TRBJ2-3	-	TGCGCCAGCAGCCGGACAGGGGCCGGCACAGATACGCAGTATTTT	CASSRTGAGTDTQYF
TRBV5-8	-	TRBJ1-2	-	TGTGCCAGCAGCCTCCTCCGTAGGGACAATCCCGTGCCTAACTATGGCTACACCTTC	CASSLLRRDNPVPNYGYTF
TRBV4-1	-	TRBJ1-1	few	TGCGCCAGCAGCCCGGGACACCGGAACACTGAAGCTTTCTTT	CASSPGHRNTEAFF
TRBV4-3	TRBD2	TRBJ2-3	-	TGCGCCAGCAGCCAAGATCCTGGGCGACTAGCTAGCACAGATACGCAGTATTTT	CASSQDPGRLASTDTQYF
TRBV3-1/TRBV3-2	TRBD2	TRBJ2-1	few	TGTGCCAGCAGCCAAGATTCGAGCGGGGGCCTATTTAGCTCCTACAATGAGCAGTTCTTC	CASSQDSSGGLFSSYNEQFF
TRBV3-1/TRBV3-2	TRBD1	TRBJ1-2	-	TGTGCCAGCAGCCAAGATCCCGGGACAGGAATATATGGCTACACCTTC	CASSQDPGTGIYGYTF
TRBV5-5	TRBD1	TRBJ2-1	-	TGTGCCAGCAGCTCGGGACAGGGGGGCTACAATGAGCAGTTCTTC	CASSSGQGGYNEQFF
TRBV24-1	-	TRBJ2-5	-	TGTGCCACCAGTGATACCGGAGAGACCCAGTACTTC	CATSDTGETQYF
TRBV7-7	TRBD2	TRBJ2-3	-	TGTGCCAGCAGCGAAGGACTAGCGGGGCCAGATACGCAGTATTTT	CASSEGLAGPDTQYF
TRBV19	-	TRBJ1-5	-	TGTGCCACCCACTCGGCGGGGGGTAATGGTCAGCCCCAGCATTTT	CATHSAGGNGQPQHF
TRBV5-1	-	TRBJ2-5	-	TGCGCCAGCAGCGATCGGGGGGCCCAAGAGACCCAGTACTTC	CASSDRGAQETQYF
TRBV11-2	TRBD1	TRBJ1-2	-	TGTGCCAGCAGCTTCCCCGGGACAGTACAGAACTATGGCTACACCTTC	CASSFPGTVQNYGYTF
TRBV11-2	TRBD1	TRBJ2-7	-	TGTGCCAGCAGCAGAGCGGGACAGGGAATCTACGAGCAGTACTTC	CASSRAGQGIYEQYF
TRBV2	-	TRBJ2-7	-	TGTGCCAGCAGTGAAATGGACAGACGATACGAGCAGTACTTC	CASSEMDRRYEQYF
TRBV9	-	TRBJ2-1	-	TGTGCCAGCAGCGCAGTCCGAGAGCAGTTCTTC	CASSAVREQFF
TRBV7-9	-	TRBJ1-1	-	TGTGCCAGCAGCAGACAGGATCACACTGAAGCTTTCTTT	CASSRQDHTEAFF